The T cell receptor beta chain under discussion was sequenced for a study of T cells in narcolepsy. A remark on this clone: The antigen is undetermined.

This CDR3 has 14 residues. The germline CDR1 and CDR2 sequences are SNHLY and FYNNEI. The V gene end was trimmed by 5 bases and the J gene end by 6 bases; junction bases not matched to a gene: 7. Findings and caveats of the study: Autoreactive clonotypes reportedly recurred in blood of same and different patients, not controls.

Clones were read by immunoSEQ multiplex PCR, and TCRdb kept only the in-frame ones, dropping some. In the table there are approximately 25,000 clones, roughly 80% of which are singletons. Sequenced material: CD45RA- memory CD4+ T cells from PBMCs. This receptor was identified in a human donor with narcolepsy. The J gene is TRBJ2-7, the V gene TRBV2; TRBD1 matches 10 bases. The chain's CDR3 is CASSLRDRGSEQYF. CDR3 sequence (DNA): TGTGCCAGCAGTCTCCGGGACAGGGGCAGCGAGCAGTACTTC. Full variable domain (remainder filled in from reference TRBV2 and TRBJ2-7): EPEVTQTPSHQVTQMGQEVILRCVPISNHLYFYWYRQILGQKVEFLVSFYNNEISEKSEIFDDQFSVERPDGSNFTLKIRSTKLEDSAMYFCASSLRDRGSEQYFGPGTRLTVT.